The entry that follows covers one TCR beta chain sequence. The source of the sample is a study of blood T cell repertoires in COVID-19. Across the study: Material from acute and convalescent COVID-19 was sourced from the United States, Italy and Spain. PBMCs, B-cell-depleted T cells, or T cells were the source of the cDNA or gDNA that made up the material.

In the study's own analysis: Nucleated cell counts were estimated from reference gene primer amplification. Produced via immunoSEQ multiplex PCR; TCRdb's table is partial and in-frame only. V, J and clone size are taken as reported in that table, and D and trimming were inferred from the DNA itself. The sample yields around 57,000 clones, around four fifths seen once. Sequences were obtained from peripheral blood. The receptor was derived from a woman aged 70-85 years with acute or convalescent COVID-19.

In DNA form, the CDR3 reads TGCAGTGCTACTCTCGGGGATACGCAGTATTTT. Translated: CSATLGDTQYF. The chain carries TRBV20-1 and TRBJ2-3, with no clear D. With 4 bases removed from V and 6 bases from J, the gap between germline ends came to 8 bases. This CDR3 has 11 residues. The V gene's germline CDR1 is DFQATT and CDR2 SNEGSKA (reference sequence).